This TCR beta chain was obtained from a study of response to subunit inactivated influenza vaccine. This clonotype was recorded a few times. TCRdb called the RT-PCR reads again in MiXCR, with one record for every CDR3 protein. The repertoire holds about 780,000 distinct CDR3 sequences, with around 20% as singletons. This CDR3 is 16 amino acids long. The germline V gene encodes CDR1 SGHRS and CDR2 YFSETQ. Unmatched junction bases numbered 7, after V lost 0 bases and J lost 1 base. The clonotype comes from a man aged 45-65 years who received an inactivated influenza vaccine. The sequencing here drew on PBMCs from blood, taken around 5 days after vaccination. This chain connects TRBV5-1 to TRBJ2-7; 7 nucleotides agree with TRBD2. The CDR3 region has the DNA TGCGCCAGCAGCTTGGCCTCGGGAGGAGGATCCTACGAGCAGTACTTC. Encoded protein: CASSLASGGGSYEQYF.